Below, 10 T cell receptor beta chains from the same sample are listed, as sequenced in a study of T-cell reconstitution after alpha-beta-depleted transplantation in children. During its preparation, the TCRbeta library received unique molecular identifiers. MiXCR, run by TCRdb on the PCR reads, gives a single entry per CDR3 protein. Of some 840,000 distinct CDR3 sequences in the sample, approximately 15% were seen once. Sequencing was performed on PBMCs, mostly from graft donor cells, taken 360 days after TCRalphabeta/CD19-depleted stem cell transplant. The receptors were gathered from a male patient under 18 who had a stem cell transplant for acute lymphoblastic leukemia, so the T cells may come from the graft donor.

The V and J genes are TRBV7-8 and TRBJ2-5, with D perhaps matching TRBD1 (5 bases). With 4 bases removed from V and 3 bases from J, the gap between germline ends came to 18 bases. Germline CDR1 is SGHVS and CDR2 is FQNEAQ. The CDR3 contains 16 residues. DNA for the CDR3: TGTGCCAGCAGCTCGATGGAAGCAGGGATTGAAGAGACCCAGTACTTC. Translation gives CASSSMEAGIEETQYF.

The rearrangement uses TRBV20-1 and TRBJ2-7, with D tentatively TRBD1 or TRBD2 (5 bases each). V was clipped by 1 base and J by 7 bases, with 14 bases between them. Per germline, CDR1 DFQATT and CDR2 SNEGSKA (reference sequence). The CDR3 totals 13 residues. As DNA, the CDR3 is TGCAGTGCTAGAGGGGAGTGGCAGGGAGAGCAGTACTTC. Its translation: CSARGEWQGEQYF.

The chain links TRBV10-2 to TRBJ2-1; 14 nucleotides agree with TRBD2. There are 17 residues in the CDR3. Germline V gives CDR1 WSHSY, CDR2 SAAADI. Trimming at V came to 6 bases and at J to 7 bases, leaving 11 bases not matched to a gene. CDR3 nucleotide sequence: TGCGCCAGCAGCCTGGGACTAGCGGGAGATGTTCGGAATGAGCAGTTCTTC. Translation: CASSLGLAGDVRNEQFF.

This clonotype was counted a few times. The chain links TRBV5-1 to TRBJ1-1, with 7 bases identical to TRBD1. CDR3 size: 17 residues. Germline V gene data show CDR1 as SGHRS and CDR2 as YFSETQ. V dropped 0 bases and J dropped 4; count of bases not matched to a gene: 12. The CDR3 here is CASSLGGLSTGSTEAFF. In DNA, the CDR3 is TGCGCCAGCAGCTTGGGGGGCCTATCGACAGGGTCCACTGAAGCTTTCTTT. Supplemented by reference TRBV5-1 and TRBJ1-1, the full variable domain reads KAGVTQTPRYLIKTRGQQVTLSCSPISGHRSVSWYQQTPGQGLQFLFEYFSETQRNKGNFPGRFSGRQFSNSRSEMNVSTLELGDSALYLCASSLGGLSTGSTEAFFGQGTRLTVV.

This clonotype was counted only a few times. The V and J genes are TRBV29-1 and TRBJ2-7, with 15 bases that match TRBD2. V shed 3 bases, J shed 4 bases, and the junction held 7 bases outside the gene matches. This CDR3 is built from 16 residues. In germline, CDR1 is SQVTM, CDR2 ANQGSEA. The CDR3 nucleotides are TGCAGCGTTGAGGGAAGTGGGACTAGCGGGAGGTACGAGCAGTACTTC. This translates into CSVEGSGTSGRYEQYF.

The chain couples TRBV27 to TRBJ2-5; D is ambiguous. Trimming removed 0 bases from V and 5 bases from J, with 7 bases in between. This CDR3 is 13 amino acids long. Germline V gene data show CDR1 as MNHEY and CDR2 as SMNVEV (reference sequence). CDR3 protein: CASSLSEWETQYF. As DNA, the CDR3 is TGTGCCAGCAGTTTATCGGAGTGGGAGACCCAGTACTTC.

In regard to this clonotype: The CDR3 does not end in the conserved phenylalanine or tryptophan, so this is likely a read error. The rearrangement uses TRBV7-9 and TRBJ2-7; TRBD1 agrees at 7 bases. Per the germline V gene, CDR1 is SEHNR and CDR2 is FQNEAQ (reference sequence). This CDR3 region has 17 residues. V shed 5 bases and J 5 bases; nucleotides not matched to a gene: 18. This CDR3 is CASSPPGQFAWLHEQYS. The CDR3 nucleotides are TGTGCCAGCAGCCCGCCGGGACAGTTTGCTTGGCTTCACGAGCAGTACTCC.

The chain links TRBV6-1 to TRBJ2-2; D is unclear. Trimming left V 3 bases short and J 0 bases short, with 14 bases between. This CDR3 region has 17 residues. Germline CDR1 and CDR2: MNHNS and SASEGT. CDR3 residues: CASSDGLERPNTGELFF. In nucleotides, the CDR3 is TGTGCCAGCAGTGATGGCCTAGAGCGACCGAACACCGGGGAGCTGTTTTTT.

Worth noting for this clonotype: As the CDR3 is not closed by the conserved phenylalanine or tryptophan, this likely results from a read error. This chain joins TRBV12-3 or TRBV12-4 and TRBJ1-5; no firm D call. V lost 5 bases and J lost 5, with 7 bases in between. The CDR3 is made up of 12 amino acids. The CDR3 nucleotides read TGTGCCAGCAGTCTTCGGTATCAGCCCCAGCATTGT. It specifies CASSLRYQPQHC.

The J gene is TRBJ2-5, the V gene TRBV10-2; no clear D. Trimming cost V 8 bases and J 2 bases, with 18 bases left between them. The germline V gene encodes CDR1 WSHSY and CDR2 SAAADI. CDR3 length: 15 residues. The CDR3 region is CASSPRAARQETQYF. Here the CDR3 DNA reads TGCGCCAGCTCACCCCGCGCTGCGCGGCAAGAGACCCAGTACTTC.